The rows below give T cell receptor beta chains drawn from one sample of a study of blood T cells in healthy people across ages. MiXCR was run by TCRdb on the 5' RACE reads, yielding one entry per CDR3 protein. The table shows 870,000 or so distinct CDR3 sequences, with 29% occurring only once. The sample comprised blood. Every receptor here comes from an elderly woman in good health. Both conserved end residues are part of each CDR3. A D gene is named only where the DNA matches it firmly. The listing skips clone size in some rows; elsewhere it reads once, few, many or a size class.

CDR3nt,CDR3aa,j_gene,d_gene,v_gene,abundance
TGTGCCAGCAGACGAAGCCACAGGGGTACAACAATCAATGAGCAGTTCTTC,CASRRSHRGTTINEQFF,TRBJ2-1,TRBD1,TRBV6-1,few
TGTGCCAGCAGCCCAGGACACGCGAACACTGAAGCTTTCTTT,CASSPGHANTEAFF,TRBJ1-1,-,TRBV7-2,-
TGTGCCAGCAGGTTCGGGACGGCGGGGGGCTACACCTTC,CASRFGTAGGYTF,TRBJ1-2,-,TRBV3-1,-
TGCGCCAGCAGCTTGTTCTCAGGGAGCAATCAGCCCCAGCATTTT,CASSLFSGSNQPQHF,TRBJ1-5,-,TRBV5-1,many
TGTGCCAGCAGGGACAGCAGGCCTACGGTAGGGTCACCCCTCCACTTT,CASRDSRPTVGSPLHF,TRBJ1-6,-,TRBV27,-
TGCAGTGCTATACTGGTTAATGAGCAGTTCTTC,CSAILVNEQFF,TRBJ2-1,-,TRBV20-1,many
TGTGCCAGCGGTCCGGACAGGGGGGACAATCAGCCCCAGCATTTT,CASGPDRGDNQPQHF,TRBJ1-5,TRBD1,TRBV6-5,few
TGTGCCAGCAGCATACTAGCCTACGAGCAGTACTTC,CASSILAYEQYF,TRBJ2-7,-,TRBV28,many
TGTGCCAGTAGTAGGCACGTCGAACTCCATGGCTACACCTTC,CASSRHVELHGYTF,TRBJ1-2,-,TRBV19,many
TGCGCCAGTAGCTTGATGGGAGAGGGGACTACAGATAGGCAGTATTTT,CASSLMGEGTTDRQYF,TRBJ2-3,TRBD2,TRBV5-1,-
TGTGCCAGCAGTTTGTGGGGGGTGGGCAATGAGCAGTTCTTC,CASSLWGVGNEQFF,TRBJ2-1,-,TRBV27,-
TGTGCCAGCAGGGGGACAGTCAATCCCTACGAGCAGTACTTC,CASRGTVNPYEQYF,TRBJ2-7,TRBD1,TRBV6-2/TRBV6-3,many
TGTGCCAGCAGTGCCGGACTAGTAGGGGCTGAGCAGTTCTTC,CASSAGLVGAEQFF,TRBJ2-1,TRBD2,TRBV27,many
TGTGCCACCAGTGAAGCCGGAGGTGCCGGGGAGCTGTTTTTT,CATSEAGGAGELFF,TRBJ2-2,-,TRBV24-1,-
TGTGCCAGCAGCTTACGGGCAGCCTACGAGCAGTACTTC,CASSLRAAYEQYF,TRBJ2-7,-,TRBV7-2,-
TGTGCCAGCAGTAGGCCGACAGGGGGGCAAAAAGAGACCCAGTACTTC,CASSRPTGGQKETQYF,TRBJ2-5,TRBD1,TRBV12-3/TRBV12-4,-
TGTGCCAGCAGCGGCGGCTCAGGGACAGAAGAGACCCAGTACTTC,CASSGGSGTEETQYF,TRBJ2-5,TRBD1,TRBV9,many
TGTGCCAGCAGCCAAATGGGACAGGGGGCATCACCCCTCCACTTT,CASSQMGQGASPLHF,TRBJ1-6,TRBD1,TRBV6-5,-
TGTGCCAGCAGCCTCGCTGGGGTGGGACTCTATGGCTACACCTTC,CASSLAGVGLYGYTF,TRBJ1-2,-,TRBV3-1,-
TGCAGCGTTTTACCAGGGACGAGTGGCGGCACTGAAGCTTTCTTT,CSVLPGTSGGTEAFF,TRBJ1-1,-,TRBV29-1,few
TGTGCCAGCAGTTACAGCCTGGGCTATGACAATGAGCAGTTCTTC,CASSYSLGYDNEQFF,TRBJ2-1,-,TRBV6-2/TRBV6-3,many
TGTGCCAGCACCCTGGGGGGACTAGACCAAGAGACCCAGTACTTC,CASTLGGLDQETQYF,TRBJ2-5,TRBD2,TRBV7-2,many